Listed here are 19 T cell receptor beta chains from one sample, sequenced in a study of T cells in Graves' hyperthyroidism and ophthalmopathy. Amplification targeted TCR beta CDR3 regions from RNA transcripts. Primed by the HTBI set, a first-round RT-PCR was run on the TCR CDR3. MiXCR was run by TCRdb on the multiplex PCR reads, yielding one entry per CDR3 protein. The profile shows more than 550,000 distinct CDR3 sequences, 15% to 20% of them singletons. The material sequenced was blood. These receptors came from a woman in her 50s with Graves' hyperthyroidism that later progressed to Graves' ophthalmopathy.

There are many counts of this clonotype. In DNA, the CDR3 is TGCGCCAGCAGCTTGGAAGGACAGGGAGGAGGCACTGAAGCTTTCTTT. It codes for CASSLEGQGGGTEAFF. The chain has TRBV5-1 and TRBJ1-1, with TRBD1 matching over 8 bases. Germline CDR1 and CDR2: SGHRS and YFSETQ. The CDR3 sequence is 16 residues long. V lost 0 bases and J lost 4; bases outside the gene matches: 8.

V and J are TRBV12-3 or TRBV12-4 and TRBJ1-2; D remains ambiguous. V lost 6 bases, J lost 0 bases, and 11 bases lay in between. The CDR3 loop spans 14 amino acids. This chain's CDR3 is CASSGPSTNYGYTF. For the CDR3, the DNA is TGTGCCAGCAGCGGGCCTTCGACTAACTATGGCTACACCTTC.

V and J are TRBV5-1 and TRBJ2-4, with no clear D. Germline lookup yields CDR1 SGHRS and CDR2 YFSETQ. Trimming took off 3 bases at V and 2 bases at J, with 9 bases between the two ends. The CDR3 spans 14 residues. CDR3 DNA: TGCGCCAGCAGCTACCCGGATCCCAAAAACATTCAGTACTTC. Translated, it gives CASSYPDPKNIQYF.

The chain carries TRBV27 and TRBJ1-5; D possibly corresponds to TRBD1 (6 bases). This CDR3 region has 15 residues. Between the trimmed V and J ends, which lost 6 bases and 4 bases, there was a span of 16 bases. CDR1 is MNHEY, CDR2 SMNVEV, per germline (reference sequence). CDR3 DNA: TGTGCCAGCAGCCCATCCAGGGGCCTAAATCAGCCCCAGCATTTT. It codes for CASSPSRGLNQPQHF.

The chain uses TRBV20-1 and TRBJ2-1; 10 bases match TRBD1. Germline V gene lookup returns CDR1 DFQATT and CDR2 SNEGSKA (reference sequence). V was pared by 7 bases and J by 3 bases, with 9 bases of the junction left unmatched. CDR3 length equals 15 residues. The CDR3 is CSGPGQGTVYNEQFF. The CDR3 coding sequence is TGCAGTGGACCGGGACAGGGGACAGTCTACAATGAGCAGTTCTTC.

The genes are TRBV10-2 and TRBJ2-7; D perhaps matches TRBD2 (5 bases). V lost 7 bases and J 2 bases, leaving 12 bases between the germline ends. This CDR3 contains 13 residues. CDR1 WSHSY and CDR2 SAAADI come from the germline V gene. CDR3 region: CASKETITYEQYF. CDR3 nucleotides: TGCGCCAGCAAGGAGACTATAACCTACGAGCAGTACTTC.

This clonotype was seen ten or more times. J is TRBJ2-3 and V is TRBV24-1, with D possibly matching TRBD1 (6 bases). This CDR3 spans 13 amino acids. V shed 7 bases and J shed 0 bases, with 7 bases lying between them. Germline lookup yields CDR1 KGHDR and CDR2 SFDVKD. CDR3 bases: TGTGCCACCAGGGACAGTAGCACAGATACGCAGTATTTT. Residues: CATRDSSTDTQYF.

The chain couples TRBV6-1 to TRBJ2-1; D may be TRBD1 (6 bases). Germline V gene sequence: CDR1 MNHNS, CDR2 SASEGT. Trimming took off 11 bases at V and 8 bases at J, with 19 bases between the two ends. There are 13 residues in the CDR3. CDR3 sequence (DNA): TGTGCCTCGAGGGGGTTCCCCGGCGATGAGCAGTTCTTC. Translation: CASRGFPGDEQFF.

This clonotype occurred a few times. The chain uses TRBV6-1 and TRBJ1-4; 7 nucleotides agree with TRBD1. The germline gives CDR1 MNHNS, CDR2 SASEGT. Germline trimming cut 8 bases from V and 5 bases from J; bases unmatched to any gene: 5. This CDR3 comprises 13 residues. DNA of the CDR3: TGTGCCAGCTGGGACAGAGTAAATGAAAAACTGTTTTTT. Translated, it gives CASWDRVNEKLFF.

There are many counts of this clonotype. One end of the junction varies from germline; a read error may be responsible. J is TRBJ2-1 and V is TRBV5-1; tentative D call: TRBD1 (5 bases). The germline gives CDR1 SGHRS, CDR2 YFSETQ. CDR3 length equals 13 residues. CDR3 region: CASSLTGYNEQFF. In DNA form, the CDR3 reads TGTGCCAGCAGTCTAACAGGCTACAATGAGCAGTTCTTC.

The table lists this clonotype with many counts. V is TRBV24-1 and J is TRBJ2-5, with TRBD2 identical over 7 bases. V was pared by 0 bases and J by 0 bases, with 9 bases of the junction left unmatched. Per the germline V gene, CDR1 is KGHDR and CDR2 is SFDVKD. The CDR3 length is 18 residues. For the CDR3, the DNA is TGTGCCACCAGTGATTTGAGCCGGGACTACCCTTACCAAGAGACCCAGTACTTC. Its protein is CATSDLSRDYPYQETQYF.

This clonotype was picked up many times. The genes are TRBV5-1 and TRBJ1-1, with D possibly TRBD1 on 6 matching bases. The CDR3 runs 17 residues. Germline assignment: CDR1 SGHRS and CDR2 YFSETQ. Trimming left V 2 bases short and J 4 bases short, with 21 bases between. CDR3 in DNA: TGCGCCAGCAGCTTCGGTGGGGGCAAAAGGGATTTCACTGAAGCTTTCTTT. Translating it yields CASSFGGGKRDFTEAFF.

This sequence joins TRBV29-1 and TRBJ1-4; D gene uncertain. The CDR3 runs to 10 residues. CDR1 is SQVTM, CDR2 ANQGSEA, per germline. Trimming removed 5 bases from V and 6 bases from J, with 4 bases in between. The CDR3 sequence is CSVLYEKLFF. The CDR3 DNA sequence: TGCAGCGTTCTTTATGAAAAACTGTTTTTT.

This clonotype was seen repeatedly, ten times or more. The DNA for the CDR3 is TGCAGTGCCGCCGGGGGGGCAGCTAGCACAGATACGCAGTATTTT. It codes for CSAAGGAASTDTQYF. The chain employs TRBV20-1 and TRBJ2-3; TRBD2 matches at 8 bases. Per the germline V gene, CDR1 is DFQATT and CDR2 is SNEGSKA (reference sequence). This CDR3 contains 15 residues. Unmatched junction bases numbered 8, after V lost 6 bases and J lost 0 bases.

The CDR3 DNA follows: TGCGCCAGCAGCCCCGTAGGGGGGGATACGCAGTATTTT. As protein: CASSPVGGDTQYF. The chain links TRBV5-1 to TRBJ2-3; TRBD1 or TRBD2 may be the D gene (6 bases each). Trimming cost V 4 bases and J 6 bases, with 12 bases left between them. The CDR3 runs 13 residues. CDR1 is SGHRS and CDR2 is YFSETQ in the germline V gene.

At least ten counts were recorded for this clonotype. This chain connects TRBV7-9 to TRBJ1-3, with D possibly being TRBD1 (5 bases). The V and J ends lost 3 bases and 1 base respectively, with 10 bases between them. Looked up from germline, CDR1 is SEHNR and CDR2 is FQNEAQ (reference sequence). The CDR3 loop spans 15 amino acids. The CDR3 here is CASSFGGVSGNTIYF. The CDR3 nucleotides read TGTGCCAGCAGCTTCGGGGGGGTGTCTGGAAACACCATATATTTT. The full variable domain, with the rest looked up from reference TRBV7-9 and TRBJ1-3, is DTGVSQNPRHKITKRGQNVTFRCDPISEHNRLYWYRQTLGQGPEFLTYFQNEAQLEKSRLLSDRFSAERPKGSFSTLEIQRTEQGDSAMYLCASSFGGVSGNTIYFGEGSWLTVV.

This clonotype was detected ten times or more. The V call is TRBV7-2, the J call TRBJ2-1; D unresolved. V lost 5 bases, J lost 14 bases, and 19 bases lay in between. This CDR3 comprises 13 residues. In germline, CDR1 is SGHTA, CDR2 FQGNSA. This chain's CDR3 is CASSPSGSTTEFF. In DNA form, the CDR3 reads TGTGCCAGCAGCCCCTCCGGATCGACGACGGAGTTCTTC.

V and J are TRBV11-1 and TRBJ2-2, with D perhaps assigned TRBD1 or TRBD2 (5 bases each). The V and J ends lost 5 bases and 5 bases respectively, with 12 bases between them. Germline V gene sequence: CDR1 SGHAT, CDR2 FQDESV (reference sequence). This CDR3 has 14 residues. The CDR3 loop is CASSRGDRTGELFF. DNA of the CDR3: TGTGCCAGCAGCCGAGGGGATCGGACCGGGGAGCTGTTTTTT.

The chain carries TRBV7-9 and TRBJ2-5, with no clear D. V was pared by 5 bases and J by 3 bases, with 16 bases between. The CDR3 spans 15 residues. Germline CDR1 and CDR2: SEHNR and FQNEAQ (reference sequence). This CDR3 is CASSHDLQMEETQYF. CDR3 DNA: TGTGCCAGCAGCCATGACCTACAGATGGAAGAGACCCAGTACTTC. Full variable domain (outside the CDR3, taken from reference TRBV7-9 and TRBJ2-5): DTGVSQNPRHKITKRGQNVTFRCDPISEHNRLYWYRQTLGQGPEFLTYFQNEAQLEKSRLLSDRFSAERPKGSFSTLEIQRTEQGDSAMYLCASSHDLQMEETQYFGPGTRLLVL.